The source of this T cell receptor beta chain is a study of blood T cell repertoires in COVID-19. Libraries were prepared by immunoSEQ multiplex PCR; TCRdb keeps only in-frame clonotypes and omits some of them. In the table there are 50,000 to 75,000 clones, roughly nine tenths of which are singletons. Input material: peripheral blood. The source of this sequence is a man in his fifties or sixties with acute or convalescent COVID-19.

The CDR3 is CATSRAGVRNQPQHF. CDR3 bases: TGTGCCACCAGCAGAGCCGGGGTCAGGAATCAGCCCCAGCATTTT. The rearrangement links TRBV15 to TRBJ1-5; D not resolved. The CDR3 consists of 15 residues. The V gene's germline CDR1 is LNHNV and CDR2 YYDKDF (reference sequence). V lost 1 base and J lost 4, with 11 bases in between.